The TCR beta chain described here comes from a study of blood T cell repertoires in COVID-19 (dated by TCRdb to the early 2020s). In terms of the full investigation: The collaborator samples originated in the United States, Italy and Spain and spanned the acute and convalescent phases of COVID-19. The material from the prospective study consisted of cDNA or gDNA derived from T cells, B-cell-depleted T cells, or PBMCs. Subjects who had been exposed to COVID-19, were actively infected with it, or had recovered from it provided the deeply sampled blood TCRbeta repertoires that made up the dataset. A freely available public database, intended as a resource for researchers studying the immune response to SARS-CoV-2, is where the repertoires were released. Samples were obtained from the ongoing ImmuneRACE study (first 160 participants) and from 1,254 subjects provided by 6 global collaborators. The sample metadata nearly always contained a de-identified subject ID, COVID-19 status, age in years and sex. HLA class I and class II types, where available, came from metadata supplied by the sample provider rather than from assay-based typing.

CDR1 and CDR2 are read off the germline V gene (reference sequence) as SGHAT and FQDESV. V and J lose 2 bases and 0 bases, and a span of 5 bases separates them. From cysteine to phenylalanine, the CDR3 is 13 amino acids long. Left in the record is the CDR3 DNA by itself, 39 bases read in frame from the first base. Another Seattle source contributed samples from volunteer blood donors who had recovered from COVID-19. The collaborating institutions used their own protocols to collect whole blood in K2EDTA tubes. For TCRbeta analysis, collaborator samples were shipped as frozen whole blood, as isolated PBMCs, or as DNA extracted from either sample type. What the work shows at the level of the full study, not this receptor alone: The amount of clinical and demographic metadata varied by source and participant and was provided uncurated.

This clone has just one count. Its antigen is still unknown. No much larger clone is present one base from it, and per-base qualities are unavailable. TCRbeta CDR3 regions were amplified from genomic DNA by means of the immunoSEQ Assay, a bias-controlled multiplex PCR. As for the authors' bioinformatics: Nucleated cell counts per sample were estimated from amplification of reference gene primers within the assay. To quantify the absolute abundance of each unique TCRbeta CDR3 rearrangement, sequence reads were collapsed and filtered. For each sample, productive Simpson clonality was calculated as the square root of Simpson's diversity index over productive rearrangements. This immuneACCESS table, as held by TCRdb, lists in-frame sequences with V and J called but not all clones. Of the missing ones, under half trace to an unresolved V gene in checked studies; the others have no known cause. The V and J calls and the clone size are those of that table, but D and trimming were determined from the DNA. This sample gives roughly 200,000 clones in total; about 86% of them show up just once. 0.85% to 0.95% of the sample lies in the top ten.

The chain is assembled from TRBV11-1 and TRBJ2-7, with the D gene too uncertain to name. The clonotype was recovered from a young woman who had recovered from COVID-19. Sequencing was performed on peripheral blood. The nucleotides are TGTGCCAGCAGCTTATCGAGCTCCTACGAGCAGTACTTC. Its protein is CASSLSSSYEQYF.